A single sample is the source of the 20 T cell receptor beta chains below, sequenced in a study of T-cell memory formation after mild COVID-19. TCRdb re-derived calls from the 5' RACE reads in MiXCR, one entry per CDR3 protein. The sample has approximately 450,000 distinct CDR3 sequences, about 18% seen once. Specimen: PBMCs or a T cell subset sorted from them (not recorded which). These receptors were obtained from an adult woman who had mild COVID-19 (a few samples of this study predate the infection). Cell type and time point are not known.

The sample holds a few counts of this clonotype. The rearrangement uses TRBV11-3 and TRBJ2-1, with TRBD2 identical over 13 bases. Germline CDR1 is SGHNT and CDR2 is YENEEA. The CDR3 is 16 residues long. Unmatched junction bases numbered 8, after V lost 5 bases and J lost 7 bases. CDR3: CASSLGTSGERNEQFF. Here the CDR3 DNA reads TGTGCCAGCAGCCTCGGGACTAGCGGGGAAAGGAATGAGCAGTTCTTC.

This clonotype was found many times. CDR3 sequence (DNA): TGTGCCAGCAGCTCGCTAGCGGATACGCAGTATTTT. Its translation: CASSSLADTQYF. V and J are TRBV11-2 and TRBJ2-3; possible D gene TRBD2, 6 bases. Germline V gene lookup returns CDR1 SGHAT and CDR2 FQNNGV. The CDR3 spans 12 residues. V gave up 4 bases and J gave up 6 bases, with 8 bases separating them.

This clonotype was seen ten or more times. The V call is TRBV5-1, the J call TRBJ2-1; D is unclear. This CDR3 has 12 residues. The germline gives CDR1 SGHRS, CDR2 YFSETQ. Trimming took off 0 bases at V and 12 bases at J, with 10 bases between the two ends. This chain's CDR3 is CASSLEGPRQFF. DNA of the CDR3: TGCGCCAGCAGCTTGGAGGGCCCAAGGCAGTTCTTC.

The chain recombines TRBV4-2 with TRBJ1-2, with D possibly matching TRBD1 (6 bases). V shed 3 bases and J shed 1 base, with 12 bases lying between them. There are 15 residues in the CDR3. The germline gives CDR1 LGHNA, CDR2 YNFKEQ. The CDR3 here is CASSQDTGNNYGYTF. CDR3 bases: TGTGCCAGCAGCCAGGACACAGGGAATAACTATGGCTACACCTTC.

The CDR3 coding sequence is TGTGCCACCAGTGCTAACCGGGGAACCGGAACAGATACGCAGTATTTT. As protein: CATSANRGTGTDTQYF. The rearrangement joins TRBV24-1 to TRBJ2-3; tentative D call: TRBD2 (5 bases). V lost 5 bases and J lost 3, with 17 bases in between. The CDR3 sequence is 16 residues long. Germline V gene sequence: CDR1 KGHDR, CDR2 SFDVKD.

The CDR3 is CASSLRDRGMATEAFF. The CDR3 DNA follows: TGTGCCAGCAGCCTCCGGGACAGGGGAATGGCTACTGAAGCTTTCTTT. The V gene is TRBV7-2, the J gene TRBJ1-1; 10 bases fit TRBD1. The ends lost 5 bases at V and 5 bases at J; junction bases unmatched: 11. Per germline, CDR1 SGHTA and CDR2 FQGNSA. CDR3 length: 16 amino acids.

The chain combines TRBV9 with TRBJ1-2; a weak D match, TRBD1 (6 bases). CDR3 length: 15 amino acids. The germline V gene encodes CDR1 SGDLS and CDR2 YYNGEE. V gave up 0 bases and J gave up 3 bases, with 12 bases separating them. This CDR3 is CASSVAGGADYGYTF. The CDR3 DNA sequence: TGTGCCAGCAGCGTAGCCGGGGGCGCGGACTATGGCTACACCTTC. Full variable domain (missing parts from reference TRBV9 and TRBJ1-2): DSGVTQTPKHLITATGQRVTLRCSPRSGDLSVYWYQQSLDQGLQFLIQYYNGEERAKGNILERFSAQQFPDLHSELNLSSLELGDSALYFCASSVAGGADYGYTFGSGTRLTVV.

In its sample, this clonotype was seen a few times. The chain recombines TRBV4-1 with TRBJ1-5; possible D gene TRBD1, 5 bases. Trimming left V 4 bases short and J 1 base short, with 26 bases between. The CDR3 length is 20 residues. CDR1 is MGHRA, CDR2 YSYEKL, per germline. The CDR3: CASSPNRAGGGLTSNQPQHF. In nucleotides, the CDR3 is TGCGCCAGCAGCCCCAATCGAGCCGGGGGAGGACTGACCAGCAATCAGCCCCAGCATTTT.

This clonotype was picked up many times. The V gene is TRBV12-3 or TRBV12-4, the J gene TRBJ2-1, with TRBD2 identical over 14 bases. The junction had 5 bases not matched to a gene; V was cut back by 5 bases and J by 8 bases. CDR3 size: 15 residues. DNA for the CDR3: TGTGCCAGCAGTCCCGGGACTAGCGGGAGAGATGAGCAGTTCTTC. Amino acid sequence: CASSPGTSGRDEQFF.

This clonotype was recorded a few times. This chain joins TRBV11-1 and TRBJ2-2; TRBD2 aligns across 7 bases. The CDR3 runs to 16 residues. Germline V gene lookup returns CDR1 SGHAT and CDR2 FQDESV (reference sequence). The trim removed 2 bases at V and 4 bases at J, leaving 7 bases unmatched. CDR3: CASSLLGGGTTGELFF. For the CDR3, the DNA is TGTGCCAGCAGCTTACTGGGCGGGGGTACCACCGGGGAGCTGTTTTTT.

This chain joins TRBV6-6 and TRBJ2-7; possibly TRBD1 or TRBD2 for D (5 bases each). The CDR3 contains 15 residues. CDR1 MNHNY and CDR2 SVGAGI come from the germline V gene (reference sequence). The V end lost 0 bases, the J end lost 4 bases, and 13 bases lay between the germline ends. DNA of the CDR3: TGTGCCAGCAGTTACTCCGGGACGGAGGCATACGAGCAGTACTTC. Its protein is CASSYSGTEAYEQYF.

This chain links TRBV7-8 with TRBJ2-5; the match to TRBD1 covers 9 bases. V shed 6 bases, J shed 4 bases, and the junction held 9 bases outside the gene matches. The CDR3 consists of 15 residues. Per germline, CDR1 SGHVS and CDR2 FQNEAQ. The CDR3 here is CASRYLQGAGETQYF. The CDR3, as DNA: TGTGCCAGCAGATACCTACAGGGGGCAGGAGAGACCCAGTACTTC.

This clonotype was counted between two and nine times. For the CDR3, the DNA is TGTGCCACCAGCCGGGATTGGGGGGACGAGCAGTACTTC. This sequence encodes CATSRDWGDEQYF. The chain is built from TRBV6-2 or TRBV6-3 and TRBJ2-7; D possibly corresponds to TRBD2 (6 bases). Trimming took off 10 bases at V and 5 bases at J, with 18 bases between the two ends. Germline assignment: CDR1 MNHEY and CDR2 SVGEGT. The CDR3 runs to 13 residues.

There are a few counts of this clonotype. The chain links TRBV6-1 to TRBJ1-1; D uncertain. Between the trimmed V and J ends, which lost 0 bases and 5 bases, there was a span of 10 bases. Germline V lookup: CDR1 MNHNS, CDR2 SASEGT. The CDR3 has 14 amino acids. The CDR3 nucleotides are TGTGCCAGCAGTGAAGCCGAAATTTGGACTGAAGCTTTCTTT. It encodes CASSEAEIWTEAFF.

The chain employs TRBV7-8 and TRBJ2-1; D possibly corresponds to TRBD1 (6 bases). The length of the CDR3 is 15 residues. V lost 5 bases to trimming and J lost 1 base, with 12 bases between them. Germline V gene data show CDR1 as SGHVS and CDR2 as FQNEAQ. The CDR3 DNA reads as TGTGCCAGCAGCCCCCGCAGGGGATCCTACAATGAGCAGTTCTTC. Residues: CASSPRRGSYNEQFF. The complete variable domain, with remaining parts taken from reference TRBV7-8 and TRBJ2-1, reads GAGVSQSPRYKVAKRGQDVALRCDPISGHVSLFWYQQALGQGPEFLTYFQNEAQLDKSGLPSDRFFAERPEGSVSTLKIQRTQQEDSAVYLCASSPRRGSYNEQFFGPGTRLTVL.

This chain uses TRBV19 with TRBJ2-1; 10 bases map to TRBD2. After removal of 1 base from V and 4 bases from J, the junction contained 4 bases not matched to a gene. CDR1 LNHDA and CDR2 SQIVND come from the germline V gene (reference sequence). The CDR3 has 16 residues. The CDR3 sequence is CASSIAGLAKYNEQFF. CDR3 bases: TGTGCCAGTAGTATAGCGGGACTAGCGAAATACAATGAGCAGTTCTTC.

This clonotype appeared a few times. The J gene is TRBJ2-7, the V gene TRBV4-1; D might be TRBD2 (5 bases). Trimming took 2 bases from V and 2 from J, leaving 16 bases between them. The V gene's germline CDR1 is MGHRA and CDR2 YSYEKL. CDR3 length: 16 amino acids. CDR3 DNA sequence: TGCGCCAGCAGCCAACGGACCTCGGGGAATACCTACGAGCAGTACTTC. Translating gives CASSQRTSGNTYEQYF.

This sequence joins TRBV9 and TRBJ2-1; TRBD2 matches at 11 bases. Germline CDR1 SGDLS, CDR2 YYNGEE. V dropped 4 bases and J dropped 4; count of bases not matched to a gene: 4. CDR3 size: 15 residues. DNA of the CDR3: TGTGCCAGCAGCAAACTAGCGGGAGCTTACAATGAGCAGTTCTTC. Translation: CASSKLAGAYNEQFF.

This clonotype occurred a few times. This chain links TRBV5-1 with TRBJ2-7, with 10 positions matching TRBD2. The CDR3 extends over 13 amino acids. Germline V CDR1 and CDR2: SGHRS, YFSETQ. Germline trimming cut 7 bases from V and 6 bases from J; bases unmatched to any gene: 7. The CDR3 region is CASGNSGGPEQYF. CDR3 sequence (DNA): TGCGCCAGCGGGAATAGCGGGGGGCCCGAGCAGTACTTC.

This clonotype was detected only a few times. V and J are TRBV12-3 or TRBV12-4 and TRBJ2-2; D might be TRBD2 (6 bases). This CDR3 contains 13 residues. Trimming pared 3 bases from V and 9 bases from J, leaving 11 bases between. CDR3 loop: CASSFAGNRELFF. Here the CDR3 DNA reads TGTGCCAGCAGTTTTGCGGGAAACAGGGAGCTGTTTTTT.